The clone carrying this TCR beta chain was seen at least ten times. Antigen specificity is unknown. The PCR employed 60 Vbeta primers together with 13 Jbeta primers. Source study methods: Around 11 million shared chains were among around 80 million unique TCR beta chains counted in a later analysis. The method was immunoSEQ multiplex PCR; TCRdb's version includes in-frame clones alone and lacks a portion of them. Clone size and the V and J calls come from that table; the DNA yielded D and trimming. The sample carries 25,000 to 30,000 clones, about 66% recorded once. This CDR3 has 15 amino acids. V lost 4 bases and J 5 bases, leaving 17 bases between the germline ends. The germline V gene encodes CDR1 MGHRA and CDR2 YSYEKL. This entry belongs to a study of cytomegalovirus exposure and HLA in healthy donors. Overall study results and limits: Some TCR beta chains (over 150 of them) were listed as cytomegalovirus-associated. The authors later found HLA-associated TCR beta chains more clonally expanded than equally common others. Presence/absence analyses supposed approximately even sequencing depth among donors.

V and J are TRBV4-1 and TRBJ1-2, with D tentatively TRBD1 (6 bases). The sequencing input was PBMCs. This sequence was found in a male donor in good health and CMV-seropositive. CDR3 in DNA: TGCGCCAGCAGCCCAGCCGGACAGACTGAATATGGCTACACCTTC. This translates into CASSPAGQTEYGYTF.